Given below is one T cell receptor (beta chain) in context. The data belong to a study of blood T cell repertoires in COVID-19. Study information: Samples representing acute and convalescent COVID-19 were sourced from the United States, Italy and Spain. T cells, B-cell-depleted T cells, or PBMCs supplied cDNA or gDNA.

Between the trimmed V and J ends, which lost 4 bases and 4 bases, there was a span of 7 bases. From germline, CDR1 is KGHSH and CDR2 LQKENI. The CDR3 sequence is 12 residues long. Per the original data handling: It was from reference gene primer amplification that nucleated cell counts were estimated. Sequenced by immunoSEQ multiplex PCR; TCRdb stores in-frame clones only, minus some. V, J and clone size reflect that table, while D and trimming were determined from the DNA. The sample carries approximately 60,000 clones, approximately 89% recorded once. Sequencing used peripheral blood. The receptor was isolated from a man in his 60s with active or convalescent COVID-19. This chain connects TRBV18 to TRBJ1-2, with D hard to call. The CDR3 bases are TGTGCCAGCTCACTTCTAGCCTATGGCTACACCTTC. Translation gives CASSLLAYGYTF.